This T cell receptor beta chain was profiled in a study of naive and memory T cell subsets. Ligated cDNA underwent four rounds of PCR with nested alpha and beta constant region primers and SP2. Blood and skin TCR RNA was reverse transcribed with alpha and beta constant primers. Each CDR3 protein is one row after TCRdb ran MiXCR on the 5' RACE reads. The repertoire consists of 45,000 to 55,000 distinct CDR3 sequences, with about 4.5% occurring once and the leading ten covering around 0.88%. This clonotype was found a few times. TCR cDNA received a 3' ligated oligonucleotide that carried a UMI. Whole-blood samples were less than 3 ml of peripheral blood from healthy adult volunteers. The V and J ends lost 6 bases and 2 bases respectively, with 3 bases between them. CDR1 is SEHNR and CDR2 is FQNEAQ in the germline V gene (reference sequence). The CDR3 is made up of 11 amino acids.

V usage is TRBV7-9 and J usage is TRBJ2-3; no clear D gene. This TCR was sampled from a female donor in good health. The CDR3 DNA follows: TGTGCCAGCAGACTCACAGATACGCAGTATTTT. Protein product: CASRLTDTQYF.